This TCR beta chain was sequenced for a study of blood T cell repertoires in COVID-19. With V trimmed by 5 bases and J by 2 bases, 5 bases remained unmatched. The CDR3 length is 15 residues. From germline, CDR1 is MNHEY and CDR2 SVGAGI. Generated by immunoSEQ multiplex PCR, the TCRdb table keeps only in-frame clones and is missing some. The table has about 280,000 clones, 75% to 95% seen once. Specimen: PBMCs or T cells enriched from blood (not recorded which). This chain links TRBV6-5 with TRBJ1-2, with 10 positions matching TRBD1. This sequence originates from a man aged 35 to 55 who had been exposed to COVID-19. CDR3 amino acids: CASSTRQGANYGYTF. The DNA for the CDR3 is TGTGCCAGCAGTACCCGACAGGGGGCAAACTATGGCTACACCTTC.